This TCR beta chain is drawn from a study of blood T cells in healthy people across ages. Findings of the study overall: With unsorted PBMCs, a conclusive comparison of naive versus antigen-experienced cells was not possible. More naive CD4+ cells and higher diversity marked long-lived donors relative to aged donors.

A sample-barcoded 5' primer and a J-beta primer mix were used in a second PCR of roughly 7 to 12 cycles. Each of the samples gave a minimum of 3 million paired-end reads that contained CDR3. One entry per CDR3 protein, called by TCRdb with MiXCR from the 5' RACE reads. The sample has roughly 1,000,000 distinct CDR3 sequences, about 23% seen once. This CDR3 is 12 amino acids long. Germline V lookup: CDR1 DFQATT, CDR2 SNEGSKA (reference sequence). The ends were cut back, 4 bases at V and 0 bases at J, with 6 bases in the middle. With regard to this clonotype: Its antigen is still unknown.

These data also featured in a second study, about T cells of mothers and their children.

This chain connects TRBV20-1 to TRBJ1-1; D not resolved. The sequence came from a girl between 2 and 10 years old in good health. The sequenced sample consisted of blood. The DNA for the CDR3 is TGCAGTGCTACTACAGTGAACACTGAAGCTTTCTTT. The encoded protein is CSATTVNTEAFF.